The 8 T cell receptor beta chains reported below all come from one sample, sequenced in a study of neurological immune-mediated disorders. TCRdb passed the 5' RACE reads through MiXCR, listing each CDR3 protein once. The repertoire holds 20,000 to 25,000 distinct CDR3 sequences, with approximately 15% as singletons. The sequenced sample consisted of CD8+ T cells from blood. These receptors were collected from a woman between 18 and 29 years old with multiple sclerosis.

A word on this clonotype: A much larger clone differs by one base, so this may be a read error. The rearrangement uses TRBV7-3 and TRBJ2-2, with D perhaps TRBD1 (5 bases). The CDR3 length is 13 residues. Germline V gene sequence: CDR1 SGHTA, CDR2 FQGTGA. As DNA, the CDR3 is TGTACCAGCAGCAAAGGGGTAACCGGGGAGCTGTTTTTT. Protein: CTSSKGVTGELFF. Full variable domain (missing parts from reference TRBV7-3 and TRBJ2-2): GAGVSQTPSNKVTEKGKYVELRCDPISGHTALYWYRQSLGQGPEFLIYFQGTGAADDSGLPNDRFFAVRPEGSVSTLKIQRTERGDSAVYLCTSSKGVTGELFFGEGSRLTVL.

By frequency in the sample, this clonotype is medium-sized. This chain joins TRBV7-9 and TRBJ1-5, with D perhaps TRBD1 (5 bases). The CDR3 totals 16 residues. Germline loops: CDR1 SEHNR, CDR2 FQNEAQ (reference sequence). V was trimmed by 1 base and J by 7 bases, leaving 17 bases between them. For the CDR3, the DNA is TGTGCCAGCAGCTTAGAGCATGGGGAGCGGGGGCAGCCCCAGCATTTT. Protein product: CASSLEHGERGQPQHF.

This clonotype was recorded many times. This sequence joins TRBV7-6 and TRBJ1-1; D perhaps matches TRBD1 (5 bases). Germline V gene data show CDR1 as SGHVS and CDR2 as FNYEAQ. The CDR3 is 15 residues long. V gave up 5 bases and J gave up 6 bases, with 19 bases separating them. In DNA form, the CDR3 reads TGTGCCAGCAGCCCTTATGGGGGAGACCGCGCTGAAGCTTTCTTT. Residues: CASSPYGGDRAEAFF. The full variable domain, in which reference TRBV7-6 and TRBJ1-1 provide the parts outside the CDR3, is GAGVSQSPRYKVTKRGQDVALRCDPISGHVSLYWYRQALGQGPEFLTYFNYEAQQDKSGLPNDRFSAERPEGSISTLTIQRTEQRDSAMYRCASSPYGGDRAEAFFGQGTRLTVV.

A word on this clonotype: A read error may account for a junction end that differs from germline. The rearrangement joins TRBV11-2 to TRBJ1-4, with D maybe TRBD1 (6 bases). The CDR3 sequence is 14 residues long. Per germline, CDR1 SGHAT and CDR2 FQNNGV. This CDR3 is CVSSPKDVRGKLFF. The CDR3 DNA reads TGTGTCAGCAGCCCGAAGGACGTCAGGGGAAAACTGTTTTTT.

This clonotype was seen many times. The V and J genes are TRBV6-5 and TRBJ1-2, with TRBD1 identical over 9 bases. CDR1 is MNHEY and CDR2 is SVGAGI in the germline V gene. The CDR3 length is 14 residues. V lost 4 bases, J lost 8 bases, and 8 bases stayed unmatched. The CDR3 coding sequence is TGTGCCAGCAGTTTCGCCGGGACAGGGAAGGGCTACACCTTC. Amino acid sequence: CASSFAGTGKGYTF.

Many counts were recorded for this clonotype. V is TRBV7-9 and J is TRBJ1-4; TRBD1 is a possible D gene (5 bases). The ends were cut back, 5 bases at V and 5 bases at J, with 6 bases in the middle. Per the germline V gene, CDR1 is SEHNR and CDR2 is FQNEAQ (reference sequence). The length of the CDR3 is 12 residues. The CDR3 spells CASSQGNEKLFF. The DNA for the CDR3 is TGTGCCAGCAGCCAGGGAAATGAAAAACTGTTTTTT.

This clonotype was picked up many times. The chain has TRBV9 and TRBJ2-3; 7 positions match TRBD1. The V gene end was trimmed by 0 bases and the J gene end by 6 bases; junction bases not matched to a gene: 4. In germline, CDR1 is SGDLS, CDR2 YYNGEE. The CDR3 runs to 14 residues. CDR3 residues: CASSVEGGGDTQYF. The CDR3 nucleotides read TGTGCCAGCAGCGTAGAAGGGGGCGGCGATACGCAGTATTTT.

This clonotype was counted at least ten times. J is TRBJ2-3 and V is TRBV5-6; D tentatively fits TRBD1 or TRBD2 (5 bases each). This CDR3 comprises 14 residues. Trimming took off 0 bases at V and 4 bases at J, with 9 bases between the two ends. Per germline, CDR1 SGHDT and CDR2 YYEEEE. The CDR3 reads CASSLDRGPDTQYF. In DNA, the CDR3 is TGTGCCAGCAGCTTGGATCGGGGACCAGATACGCAGTATTTT.